The clone carrying this T cell receptor (beta chain) occurred a few times. Antigen specificity is unknown. CDR1 and CDR2 (germline): MNHEY, SMNVEV (reference sequence). The CDR3 is 15 amino acids. Trimming shortened V by 1 base and J by 8 bases, and 17 bases separated the two germline ends. TCRdb recomputed calls from the 5' RACE reads with MiXCR, one row per CDR3 protein. The sample records 250,000 or so distinct CDR3 sequences, approximately 8.6% being singletons. These data belong to a study of identical twins. Regarding the study as a whole: There is a chance that invariant MAIT and iNKT cells partially muddied zero-insertion analyses. Some out-of-frame alpha sequences were shared by twins, and these showed excess low generation probability.

A further study also used this sample, focusing on yellow fever vaccine responses in identical twins.

This sequence joins TRBV27 and TRBJ1-2; the D is unclear. Sequenced sample: CD8+ T cells sorted from blood. This receptor was taken from a woman in her late teens or twenties in good health. CDR3 coding DNA: TGTGCCAGCAGTTTATTAGGGCAGGAAACGGAGGGCTACACCTTC. Translation: CASSLLGQETEGYTF.